This T cell receptor beta chain appears in the sequencing data of a study of PD-1 blockade in classical Hodgkin lymphoma (dated by TCRdb to 2019 to 2021). Study-wide context: Nivolumab dosing was 3 mg/kg intravenously every 2 weeks, continuing until either disease progression or unacceptable toxicity. To define a peripheral blood immune signature of response to PD-1 blockade in classical Hodgkin lymphoma, the study combined TCR beta sequencing with CyTOF. What the work shows at the level of the full study, not this receptor alone: Lower diversity was seen in patients whose nivolumab began less than 1 year after ASCT, and these patients were left out of later analyses so that immune reconstitution would not confound the results. The study covered only a single clinical trial cohort, and the causes of the repertoire differences, possibly disease activity or prior therapy, were still not defined. By C4D1, a significant rise was seen in CD4+ TCR diversity but not in CD8+ TCR diversity (p=0.0027 vs p=0.16), and the rise was most apparent among complete responders (p=0.02). Baseline TCR diversity was reported to be lower in newly diagnosed patients than in healthy donors and to be lower still in relapsed/refractory patients. Trial patients with a complete response had baseline diversity similar to that of newly diagnosed patients, while partial responders and progressors had significantly lower diversity.

The CDR1 and CDR2 encoded by the germline V gene are MGHRA and YSYEKL. The CDR3 runs 12 amino acids, cysteine and phenylalanine included. Of the read, only the CDR3 DNA is kept; its 36 bases are in frame from base 1. Trimming takes 3 bases from V and 5 bases from J, and the germline ends sit 8 bases apart. In light of the paper, this sample's time point label describes: cycle 4 day 1 (C4D1), after five to seven weeks of nivolumab. Every trial patient had relapsed after autologous stem cell transplantation, and cohorts A, B and C differed in prior brentuximab vedotin exposure. A total of over 55 patients with relapsed/refractory classical Hodgkin lymphoma made up the trial cohort, and each patient's best overall response was complete response, partial response or progressive disease. Single-agent nivolumab was administered to trial patients in the multi-cohort phase II CheckMate 205 trial. Best overall response was determined by an independent review committee according to the 2007 International Working Group response criteria. PBMCs from the trial were collected at three points: immediately before nivolumab initiation (C1D1), and during therapy at cycle 2 day 1 and cycle 4 day 1. Peripheral blood was collected in 8 mL Vacutainer Cell Preparation Tubes, from which PBMCs were isolated by centrifugation and then cryopreserved.

Details on this clone: This receptor's antigen is unknown. The sample holds no much larger clone one base away, and base qualities are not on file.

The Qiagen DNeasy kit was used to extract genomic DNA from unsorted PBMCs and from the negatively selected CD4+ and CD8+ fractions. Using primers that anneal to V and J segments, immunoSEQ multiplex PCR amplified the TCR beta CDR3 regions. Amplification bias was minimized using a synthetic immune receptor repertoire, and residual bias was removed computationally after sequencing. The study's processing was this. Custom Python scripts were used to quantify repertoire diversity as the Shannon entropy index. Unsorted, CD4+ and CD8+ repertoires were analyzed separately, except in combined analyses where CD4+ and CD8+ sequences were merged in silico. A clone was considered expanded if an increase in frequency of at least 2-fold after treatment relative to C1D1 was found, and a pseudocount of 0.5 was applied to clones undetected at baseline. Clones with 0 or 1 copy at C1D1 were defined as singleton clones, while clones with 2 or more copies were defined as non-singleton clones. Clones expanded in unsorted samples were annotated as CD4+, CD8+ or unknown by matching protein sequences in sorted samples from the same patient. Wilcoxon tests on paired samples were used to test changes in diversity from C1D1 to C4D1. TCRdb retrieved this table from immuneACCESS and kept in-frame rearrangements only. Not all clones are present; in checked studies, unresolved V genes account for under half, and no reason is known for the remainder. The DNA was the basis for D and trimming; V, J and clone size are from that table. The sample profile shows about 23,000 clones; around 87% of them were found once. Around 25% of the sample goes to the ten largest clones.

Material: peripheral blood mononuclear cells (PBMCs), obtained before the fourth cycle of nivolumab. The receptor comes from a human donor with classical Hodgkin lymphoma. The V and J segments used are TRBV4-1 and TRBJ2-7; the D gene lacks a confident call. The DNA sequence is given as TGCGCCAGCAGCCACAGCCGAGACGAGCAGTACTTC. The encoded protein is CASSHSRDEQYF.